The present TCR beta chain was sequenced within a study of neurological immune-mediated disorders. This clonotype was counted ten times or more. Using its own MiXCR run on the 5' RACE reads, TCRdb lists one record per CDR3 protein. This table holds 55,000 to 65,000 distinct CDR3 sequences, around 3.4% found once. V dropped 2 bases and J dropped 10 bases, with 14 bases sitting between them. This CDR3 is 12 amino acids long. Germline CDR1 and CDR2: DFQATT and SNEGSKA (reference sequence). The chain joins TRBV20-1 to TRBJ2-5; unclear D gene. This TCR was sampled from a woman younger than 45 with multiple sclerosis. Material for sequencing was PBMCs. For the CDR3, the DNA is TGCAGTGCTAGAAACACGTACTTGGACCAGTACTTC. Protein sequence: CSARNTYLDQYF.